Listed below are T cell receptor beta chains from one sample, sequenced in a study of cytomegalovirus exposure and HLA in healthy donors. The assay was immunoSEQ multiplex PCR, and TCRdb's table has in-frame clones only and misses some. The sample has some 120,000 clones, and its top ten clones hold about 2.3%. The sequenced sample was PBMCs. Receptors were obtained from a middle-aged man in good health and CMV-seronegative. The CDR3 runs from the conserved cysteine through the conserved F or W. D genes are given only for firm matches.

D: TRBD1
J: TRBJ1-2
V: TRBV30
CDR3: CASDRAVSLDGYTF
DNA: TGTGCCTCGGACAGGGCCGTGAGTCTGGATGGCTACACCTTC

D: TRBD1
J: TRBJ2-7
V: TRBV5-1
CDR3: CASSPRQGGANEQYF
DNA: TGCGCCAGCAGTCCTAGACAGGGCGGTGCGAACGAGCAGTACTTC

D: TRBD1
J: TRBJ1-2
V: TRBV7-9
CDR3: CASSKGGQGDWLYGYTF
DNA: TGTGCCAGCAGTAAGGGCGGACAGGGAGACTGGCTGTATGGCTACACCTTC

D: -
J: TRBJ2-3
V: TRBV7-7
CDR3: CASSLDGGDTQYF
DNA: TGTGCTAGCAGCTTAGACGGAGGAGATACGCAGTATTTT

D: -
J: TRBJ1-2
V: TRBV10-3
CDR3: CATRTGYIMGYTF
DNA: TGTGCCACCAGAACGGGGTACATAATGGGCTACACCTTC

D: -
J: TRBJ1-4
V: TRBV2
CDR3: CASRRGNEKLFF
DNA: TGTGCCAGCAGAAGGGGTAATGAAAAACTGTTTTTT

D: TRBD1
J: TRBJ1-5
V: TRBV28
CDR3: CASSPGQGGQPQHF
DNA: TGTGCCAGCAGTCCGGGACAGGGAGGTCAGCCCCAGCATTTT

D: TRBD2
J: TRBJ2-2
V: TRBV4-1
CDR3: CASSQERRLALANTGELFF
DNA: TGCGCCAGCAGCCAAGAAAGGAGACTAGCGTTGGCGAACACCGGGGAGCTGTTTTTT

D: -
J: TRBJ1-2
V: TRBV9
CDR3: CASSVTLGQSYGYTF
DNA: TGTGCCAGCAGCGTAACTCTTGGACAGAGCTATGGCTACACCTTC

D: -
J: TRBJ1-2
V: TRBV10-2
CDR3: CATGLYGYTF
DNA: TGCGCCACCGGTCTCTATGGCTACACCTTC

D: TRBD2
J: TRBJ2-3
V: TRBV7-3
CDR3: CASSTTGLSTDTQYF
DNA: TGTGCCAGCAGCACAACGGGACTAAGCACAGATACGCAGTATTTT

D: TRBD2
J: TRBJ2-1
V: TRBV4-1
CDR3: CASSIAGLSYNEQFF
DNA: TGCGCCAGCAGCATAGCGGGATTGTCCTACAATGAGCAGTTCTTC

D: TRBD1
J: TRBJ1-4
V: TRBV27
CDR3: CASSLGPTGVNEKLFF
DNA: TGTGCCAGCAGTTTAGGACCGACAGGGGTTAATGAAAAACTGTTTTTT

D: -
J: TRBJ2-7
V: TRBV7-9
CDR3: CASSPFTQPYEQYF
DNA: TGTGCCAGCAGCCCATTTACTCAACCCTACGAGCAGTACTTC

D: -
J: TRBJ1-1
V: TRBV27
CDR3: CASSFNPPGVHTEAFF
DNA: TGTGCCAGCAGTTTCAACCCCCCGGGAGTGCACACTGAAGCTTTCTTT

D: -
J: TRBJ2-7
V: TRBV5-1
CDR3: CASSWLDGSYEQYF
DNA: TGCGCCAGCAGCTGGCTAGACGGGTCCTACGAGCAGTACTTC

D: -
J: TRBJ1-1
V: TRBV5-4
CDR3: CASSARDASEAFF
DNA: TGTGCCAGCAGCGCGCGGGACGCCTCTGAAGCTTTCTTT

D: -
J: TRBJ2-1
V: TRBV2
CDR3: CASDIPSSYNEQFF
DNA: TGTGCCAGCGACATACCGAGCTCCTACAATGAGCAGTTCTTC

D: TRBD2
J: TRBJ2-3
V: TRBV11-3
CDR3: CASSPQFGGRTDTQYF
DNA: TGTGCCAGCAGCCCCCAGTTCGGCGGGAGGACAGATACGCAGTATTTT

D: -
J: TRBJ1-4
V: TRBV4-1
CDR3: CASTKNRPATNEKLFF
DNA: TGCGCCAGCACCAAGAACAGGCCTGCAACTAATGAAAAACTGTTTTTT

D: -
J: TRBJ2-5
V: TRBV6-1
CDR3: CASNYVASQETQYF
DNA: TGTGCCAGCAACTACGTAGCGTCTCAAGAGACCCAGTACTTC

D: -
J: TRBJ2-1
V: TRBV11-3
CDR3: CASSSPRVAYNEQFF
DNA: TGTGCCAGCAGCTCCCCCAGGGTGGCTTACAATGAGCAGTTCTTC

D: -
J: TRBJ2-4
V: TRBV28
CDR3: CASSLFGGTEKRVQYF
DNA: TGTGCCAGCAGTTTATTTGGCGGGACAGAAAAAAGGGTTCAGTACTTC

D: TRBD2
J: TRBJ2-1
V: TRBV9
CDR3: CASSVVGGLAGDNEQFF
DNA: TGTGCCAGCAGCGTAGTGGGGGGACTAGCGGGAGATAATGAGCAGTTCTTC

D: -
J: TRBJ1-2
V: TRBV7-8
CDR3: CASSLLQGIGYTF
DNA: TGTGCCAGCAGCTTACTTCAGGGAATTGGCTACACCTTC

D: -
J: TRBJ2-7
V: TRBV10-3
CDR3: CAISESRPLNSPGQYF
DNA: TGTGCCATCAGTGAGTCTCGACCCCTCAATAGTCCGGGGCAGTACTTC

D: TRBD1
J: TRBJ2-7
V: TRBV11-3
CDR3: CASSSIQGAYEQYF
DNA: TGTGCCAGCAGCTCGATACAGGGGGCCTACGAGCAGTACTTC

D: -
J: TRBJ2-5
V: TRBV27
CDR3: CASSSPQVGTQYF
DNA: TGTGCCAGCAGTTCCCCACAGGTGGGGACCCAGTACTTC

D: TRBD2
J: TRBJ2-5
V: TRBV27
CDR3: CASSPGTSGSISETQYF
DNA: TGTGCCAGCAGTCCCGGGACTAGCGGGAGTATTTCAGAGACCCAGTACTTC

D: -
J: TRBJ1-3
V: TRBV4-1
CDR3: CASSPQPADRGTGNTIYF
DNA: TGCGCCAGCAGCCCGCAGCCCGCAGACAGAGGAACTGGAAACACCATATATTTT

D: -
J: TRBJ1-1
V: TRBV10-3
CDR3: CAISESTGLEAFF
DNA: TGTGCCATCAGTGAGTCGACAGGCTTAGAAGCTTTCTTT

D: TRBD1
J: TRBJ2-3
V: TRBV5-6
CDR3: CASSFPGTASTDTQYF
DNA: TGTGCCAGCAGCTTCCCCGGGACAGCAAGCACAGATACGCAGTATTTT

D: -
J: TRBJ1-2
V: TRBV4-1
CDR3: CASSPPGASGYTF
DNA: TGCGCCAGCAGCCCACCTGGGGCCTCTGGCTACACCTTC

D: TRBD2
J: TRBJ2-3
V: TRBV5-4
CDR3: CASSQIAGVRDTQYF
DNA: TGTGCCAGCAGCCAAATAGCGGGAGTAAGGGATACGCAGTATTTT

D: -
J: TRBJ2-7
V: TRBV2
CDR3: CASGASSSYEQYF
DNA: TGTGCCAGCGGAGCATCCTCCTCCTACGAGCAGTACTTC

D: -
J: TRBJ2-7
V: TRBV18
CDR3: CASSLFTGQTYEQYF
DNA: TGTGCCAGCTCACTCTTTACTGGACAGACCTACGAGCAGTACTTC

D: -
J: TRBJ1-2
V: TRBV11-3
CDR3: CASSLGQLYGYTF
DNA: TGTGCCAGCAGCTTAGGACAGCTCTATGGCTACACCTTC

D: -
J: TRBJ2-3
V: TRBV4-1
CDR3: CASSYTGTSTDTQYF
DNA: TGCGCCAGCAGCTATACCGGTACTAGCACAGATACGCAGTATTTT